The clone carrying this T cell receptor beta chain was picked up a small number of times. Its antigen is unknown. The data were obtained in a study of identical twins. The authors used template switching to add a universal primer site and gave cDNA unique molecular identifiers. TCRdb re-called the 5' RACE reads through MiXCR, storing one row per CDR3 protein. The sample consists of about 430,000 distinct CDR3 sequences, 15% to 20% of them appearing once. Points from the study as a whole: Insertions were fewer in abundant cord blood beta clonotypes, whereas memory repertoires showed none of this pattern. Models underestimated out-of-frame TCR alpha sharing in monozygotic twins. Within twin pairs, the out-of-frame alpha sequences they shared showed excess low generation probability.

The germline gives CDR1 SGHRS, CDR2 YFSETQ. The V and J ends lost 4 bases and 1 base respectively, with 17 bases between them. CDR3 length equals 16 residues. Sequencing was carried out using naive T cells sorted from blood. This sequence joins TRBV5-1 and TRBJ1-2, with D tentatively TRBD1 (5 bases). The TCR originated in a man between 45 and 60 years old in good health. This chain's CDR3 is CASSDDPSRVNYGYTF. CDR3 coding DNA: TGCGCCAGCAGCGATGACCCATCCAGGGTTAACTATGGCTACACCTTC.